The 10 T cell receptor beta chains below come from one sample, sequenced in a study of blood T cell repertoires in COVID-19. Profiled with immunoSEQ multiplex PCR; TCRdb holds only in-frame clones, not every one. This table holds some 250,000 clones, approximately 90% found once. The specimen sequenced was PBMCs or T cells enriched from blood (not recorded which). These receptor sequences come from a man aged 35 to 55 who had recovered from COVID-19.

The J gene is TRBJ2-1, the V gene TRBV12-5; TRBD2 agrees at 13 bases. V lost 1 base and J lost 5; bases outside the gene matches: 11. Germline CDR1 is LGHNT and CDR2 is FRNRAP. The CDR3 consists of 19 residues. Here the CDR3 DNA reads TGTGCTAGTGGTTTGGGTGGACTAGCGGGAGTTTTAGAAGACAATGAGCAGTTCTTC. Encoded protein: CASGLGGLAGVLEDNEQFF.

This clone appeared a single time. This sequence joins TRBV6-5 and TRBJ2-1; D remains ambiguous. Per germline, CDR1 MNHEY and CDR2 SVGAGI. V lost 2 bases to trimming and J lost 10 bases, with 15 bases between them. This CDR3 comprises 14 residues. CDR3 region: CASSYSSVSEEQFF. The CDR3 bases are TGTGCCAGCAGTTACAGTTCCGTAAGCGAAGAGCAGTTCTTC.

This chain uses TRBV5-6 with TRBJ1-6; 10 nucleotides align to TRBD1. After removal of 2 bases from V and 9 bases from J, the junction contained 5 bases not matched to a gene. The germline gives CDR1 SGHDT, CDR2 YYEEEE. The CDR3 length is 15 residues. CDR3 sequence: CASSLGTGDISPLHF. The CDR3 bases are TGTGCCAGCAGCTTAGGGACAGGGGATATTTCACCCCTCCACTTT.

The rearrangement links TRBV11-3 to TRBJ1-6, with unresolved D. Germline values: CDR1 SGHNT, CDR2 YENEEA. Trimming stripped 5 bases from V and 8 bases from J, with 16 bases between. The CDR3 runs to 15 residues. CDR3 sequence: CASSAEGDRDSPLHF. CDR3 bases: TGTGCCAGCAGCGCCGAGGGTGATAGGGATTCACCCCTCCACTTT.

This clone was seen a handful of times. The chain carries TRBV7-3 and TRBJ2-5; perhaps TRBD1 as D (6 bases). The CDR3 is 15 amino acids. Per germline, CDR1 SGHTA and CDR2 FQGTGA. Between the trimmed V and J ends, which lost 6 bases and 1 base, there was a span of 15 bases. The CDR3 loop is CASRLRGSAQETQYF. Written as DNA, the CDR3 is TGTGCCAGCAGACTTAGGGGGTCCGCCCAAGAGACCCAGTACTTC.

The chain is built from TRBV11-2 and TRBJ2-2; the match to TRBD1 covers 8 bases. The CDR3 contains 16 residues. The germline CDR1 and CDR2 sequences are SGHAT and FQNNGV. Unmatched junction bases numbered 4, after V lost 3 bases and J lost 1 base. The CDR3, as DNA: TGTGCCAGCAGCTTTCGGACAGGGAGGAACACCGGGGAGCTGTTTTTT. This encodes CASSFRTGRNTGELFF.

The chain combines TRBV28 with TRBJ1-4; no clear D gene. V lost 3 bases and J 4 bases, leaving 15 bases between the germline ends. The length of the CDR3 is 16 residues. Germline CDR1 MDHEN, CDR2 SYDVKM. The CDR3: CASSFSPQALNEKLFF. CDR3 nucleotide sequence: TGTGCCAGCAGTTTCTCTCCCCAAGCCCTTAATGAAAAACTGTTTTTT.

The chain uses TRBV7-8 and TRBJ1-3; possible D gene TRBD1, 6 bases. The CDR3 length is 15 residues. From germline, CDR1 is SGHVS and CDR2 FQNEAQ. The V gene lost 3 bases and the J gene lost 3 bases, with 12 bases spanning the gap. CDR3 in DNA: TGTGCCAGCAGCTTTCGACAGGAGAATGGAAACACCATATATTTT. Translation: CASSFRQENGNTIYF.

The chain carries TRBV3-1 (or the pseudogene TRBV3-2) and TRBJ1-6; no definite D call. Germline V gene sequence: CDR1 LGHDT, CDR2 YNNKEL (reference sequence). Trimming cost V 4 bases and J 6 bases, with 10 bases left between them. The CDR3 is made up of 14 amino acids. CDR3 in amino acids: CASSPGGPNSPLHF. The CDR3 DNA reads as TGTGCCAGCAGCCCCGGAGGTCCTAATTCACCCCTCCACTTT.

The chain links TRBV6-2 or TRBV6-3 to TRBJ2-7, with no clear D. With 3 bases removed from V and 2 bases from J, the gap between germline ends came to 8 bases. This CDR3 has 13 amino acids. Germline V CDR1 and CDR2: MNHEY, SVGEGT. CDR3 nucleotides: TGTGCCAGCAGTTATCCTCCCCCCTACGAGCAGTACTTC. It is translated as CASSYPPPYEQYF.